This record covers a single T cell receptor (beta chain). As yet, its antigen is unknown. This CDR3 is also generated by other DNA sequences in the sample. Some clones are missing from TCRdb's copy, which holds only in-frame ones; the method was immunoSEQ multiplex PCR. The sample lists about 2.3 million clones; around 90% were seen once. These data belong to a study of shared clonotypes between healthy human individuals. Study summary: Donors had three CD4 naive, three CD4 memory, two CD8 naive and one CD8 memory plate apiece. Study results and limitations: How much donors shared clonotypes was expected to be affected by sequencing depth. The generation probabilities recorded for non-shared clonotypes fell below those of clonotypes shared by all four donors.

Between the trimmed V and J ends, which lost 6 bases and 1 base, there was a span of 9 bases. The germline gives CDR1 LNHDA, CDR2 SQIVND (reference sequence). This CDR3 is 14 amino acids long. Donors, without exception, were Caucasian adults residing in Nashville, Tennessee. The rearrangement uses TRBV19 and TRBJ2-2, with D possibly TRBD2 on 5 matching bases. The sample taken for sequencing was naive CD4+ T cells from PBMCs. Noted subset: CD45RA+ positively selected. The sequence came from a man aged 18-30 years in good health. Some clones in this sample may be carry-over from other donors' samples. CDR3 sequence reads: CASRNRGNTGELFF. The CDR3 DNA is TGTGCCAGTAGGAATCGGGGGAACACCGGGGAGCTGTTTTTT.